These 3 T cell receptor beta chains share one sample of origin, sequenced in a study of blood T cell repertoires in COVID-19. Data came from immunoSEQ multiplex PCR; TCRdb stores just in-frame clones and leaves some out. The repertoire holds fewer than 350,000 clones, roughly 90% seen once, with 5% to 5.5% in the top ten. The source material was PBMCs or T cells enriched from blood (not recorded which). The receptors come from a man between 60 and 75 years old who had recovered from COVID-19.

The rearrangement uses TRBV27 and TRBJ2-1; the D gene is possibly TRBD2 (6 bases). The length of the CDR3 is 15 residues. V lost 1 base, J lost 6 bases, and 13 bases lay in between. CDR1 is MNHEY and CDR2 is SMNVEV in the germline V gene (reference sequence). Here the CDR3 reads CASSLLWERVNEQFF. CDR3 sequence (DNA): TGTGCCAGCAGTTTATTGTGGGAGCGGGTCAATGAGCAGTTCTTC.

This chain joins TRBV5-4 and TRBJ1-6; no reliable D call. In germline, CDR1 is SGHNT, CDR2 YYREEE (reference sequence). The CDR3 consists of 14 residues. V lost 2 bases to trimming and J lost 9 bases, with 12 bases between them. This CDR3 reads CASSFLQEGSPLHF. CDR3 DNA sequence: TGTGCCAGCAGCTTTTTGCAAGAGGGTTCACCCCTCCACTTT.

The table lists this clone with a few counts. V gene TRBV3-1 (or the pseudogene TRBV3-2) combines with J gene TRBJ2-7; 11 bases agree with TRBD2. J gave up 5 bases and V 4 bases, and 7 bases lay outside the gene matches. This CDR3 spans 15 amino acids. Germline V lookup: CDR1 LGHDT, CDR2 YNNKEL (reference sequence). In nucleotides, the CDR3 is TGTGCCAGCAGCCCCCTAGCGGGAGGATCCCACGAGCAGTACTTC. Residues: CASSPLAGGSHEQYF.